This T cell receptor (beta chain) came from a study of blood T cell repertoires in COVID-19. Whole-study context: PBMCs, B-cell-depleted T cells, or T cells provided the cDNA or gDNA that made up the material.

The CDR3 has 19 amino acids. Looked up from germline, CDR1 is SEHNR and CDR2 is FQNEAQ (reference sequence). Unmatched junction bases numbered 12, after V lost 4 bases and J lost 1 base. Participants reported their clinical history, and cohort assignment relied on those reports. Methods used by the authors: Cell counts per sample came from amplifying reference gene primers. Data came from immunoSEQ multiplex PCR; TCRdb stores just in-frame clones and leaves some out. The V and J calls and clone size come from that table; D and trimming were worked out from the DNA. The table includes 400,000 to 450,000 clones, 85% to 90% detected once.

Sequencing used PBMCs or T cells enriched from blood (not recorded which). The chain recombines TRBV7-9 with TRBJ2-7, with 14 bases identical to TRBD2. The source of this sequence is a young man who had recovered from COVID-19. CDR3: CASSSPGLAGVRGSYEQYF. CDR3 sequence (DNA): TGTGCCAGCAGCTCACCGGGACTAGCGGGAGTTCGGGGGTCCTACGAGCAGTACTTC.